The clone carrying this T cell receptor beta chain was seen only a few times. The sample originates from a study of T-cell reconstitution after alpha-beta-depleted transplantation in children. This CDR3 comprises 16 residues. Germline-derived CDR1 and CDR2 are SNHLY and FYNNEI. Between the trimmed V and J ends, which lost 3 bases and 0 bases, there was a span of 12 bases. TCRbeta library construction was performed incorporating unique molecular identifiers. A single record per CDR3 protein comes from TCRdb applying MiXCR to the PCR reads. There are 450,000 to 600,000 distinct CDR3 sequences in the sample; approximately 20% occur only once, and 2.5% to 3.5% lies in the top ten.

The sequencing used PBMCs from the stem cell graft donor, collected from the stem cell graft. The rearrangement links TRBV2 to TRBJ2-1, with a possible D match to TRBD1 (5 bases). This sequence originates from a human donor who donated a stem cell graft to a child with acute lymphoblastic leukemia. The CDR3, as DNA: TGTGCCAGCAGTGAGACAGACCTCCTCTCCTACAATGAGCAGTTCTTC. Translation gives CASSETDLLSYNEQFF.